This entry lists 15 T cell receptor beta chains sequenced from one sample in a study of blood T cell repertoires in COVID-19. Profiled with immunoSEQ multiplex PCR; TCRdb holds only in-frame clones, not every one. The sample consists of under 350,000 clones, 65% to 90% of them appearing once. The sequenced material came from PBMCs or T cells enriched from blood (not recorded which). The receptors shown here come from a middle-aged woman with acute COVID-19.

The chain links TRBV27 to TRBJ1-5, with D perhaps TRBD1 (6 bases). The CDR3 is made up of 15 amino acids. The germline V and J ends were trimmed by 5 bases and 7 bases, with 18 bases remaining between them. CDR1 MNHEY and CDR2 SMNVEV come from the germline V gene (reference sequence). The DNA for the CDR3 is TGTGCCAGCAGTCCCCTTAGGGCAGGGGAGCAGCCCCAGCATTTT. This encodes CASSPLRAGEQPQHF.

This chain connects TRBV27 to TRBJ2-6; 8 bases agree with TRBD2. The germline V gene encodes CDR1 MNHEY and CDR2 SMNVEV (reference sequence). This CDR3 has 19 amino acids. V lost 0 bases to trimming and J lost 0 bases; unmatched junction nucleotides: 7. The CDR3 bases are TGTGCCAGCAGTTTATCGGGGCTAGCGGGTCCCTCTGGGGCCAACGTCCTGACTTTC. Translated: CASSLSGLAGPSGANVLTF.

The chain uses TRBV19 and TRBJ2-3; 7 positions match TRBD1. Germline trimming cut 5 bases from V and 7 bases from J; bases unmatched to any gene: 3. The CDR3 sequence is 12 residues long. Looked up from germline, CDR1 is LNHDA and CDR2 is SQIVND (reference sequence). The CDR3 nucleotides read TGTGCCAGTAGTTCAGGGGGTTATACGCAGTATTTT. It is translated as CASSSGGYTQYF.

The J gene is TRBJ1-2, the V gene TRBV9; the D gene is possibly TRBD1 (6 bases). The germline V gene encodes CDR1 SGDLS and CDR2 YYNGEE. V lost 3 bases, J lost 2 bases, and 14 bases lay in between. This CDR3 spans 15 amino acids. The CDR3 coding sequence is TGTGCCAGCAGCGGAGACCTTCAGGGGAACTATGGCTACACCTTC. Amino acid sequence: CASSGDLQGNYGYTF.

The CDR3 region has the DNA TGTGCCAGTAGTATTTGGGGCGAAAACATTCAGTACTTC. As protein: CASSIWGENIQYF. V usage is TRBV19 and J usage is TRBJ2-4, with TRBD1 as a possible D gene (5 bases). V gave up 3 bases and J gave up 5 bases, with 8 bases separating them. The CDR3 spans 13 residues. Germline V lookup: CDR1 LNHDA, CDR2 SQIVND (reference sequence).

CDR3 DNA: TGCAGCGTTACCCAGGACAGGGGGCTCTACAATGAGCAGTTCTTC. Its protein is CSVTQDRGLYNEQFF. This sequence joins TRBV29-1 and TRBJ2-1; TRBD1 aligns across 11 bases. The V and J ends lost 5 bases and 3 bases, in that order; junction bases with no gene match: 6. The germline V gene encodes CDR1 SQVTM and CDR2 ANQGSEA. The CDR3 extends over 15 amino acids.

The rearrangement uses TRBV10-3 and TRBJ2-7; TRBD2 might be the D (6 bases). CDR1 is ENHRY and CDR2 is SYGVKD in the germline V gene. The CDR3 is made up of 15 amino acids. Between the trimmed V and J ends, which lost 3 bases and 4 bases, there was a span of 16 bases. CDR3 residues: CAISETGTRSYEQYF. For the CDR3, the DNA is TGTGCCATCAGTGAAACCGGGACTCGCTCATACGAGCAGTACTTC.

The V gene is TRBV11-2, the J gene TRBJ1-1; TRBD1 matches at 7 bases. There are 18 residues in the CDR3. After removal of 0 bases from V and 4 bases from J, the junction contained 14 bases not matched to a gene. CDR1 is SGHAT and CDR2 is FQNNGV in the germline V gene. The CDR3 sequence is CASSLDADRVFIPTEAFF. The DNA for the CDR3 is TGTGCCAGCAGCTTAGATGCTGACAGGGTTTTTATTCCCACTGAAGCTTTCTTT.

This sequence joins TRBV7-8 and TRBJ1-6, with D possibly being TRBD1 (6 bases). The V end lost 3 bases, the J end lost 11 bases, and 14 bases lay between the germline ends. The CDR3 length is 14 residues. In germline, CDR1 is SGHVS, CDR2 FQNEAQ. The CDR3 region has the DNA TGTGCCAGCAGCTTTCAGGACAGTTTTCCACCCCTCCACTTT. Translated, it gives CASSFQDSFPPLHF.

The chain has TRBV19 and TRBJ2-2, with TRBD1 as a possible D gene (6 bases). This CDR3 is 21 amino acids long. Looked up from germline, CDR1 is LNHDA and CDR2 is SQIVND (reference sequence). The V end was cut by 4 bases, the J end by 0 bases, with 27 bases between. The CDR3 protein is CASSTVPSTGLLRTNTGELFF. CDR3 in DNA: TGTGCCAGTAGTACCGTTCCCTCTACAGGGTTGCTAAGAACGAACACCGGGGAGCTGTTTTTT.

This chain connects TRBV11-1 to TRBJ2-5; TRBD2 is a possible D gene (6 bases). Germline V lookup: CDR1 SGHAT, CDR2 FQDESV (reference sequence). V lost 8 bases and J 0 bases, leaving 16 bases between the germline ends. The CDR3 spans 15 residues. The CDR3 reads CASFGASADQETQYF. CDR3 nucleotides: TGTGCCAGCTTCGGAGCTAGCGCCGACCAAGAGACCCAGTACTTC. The full variable domain, rest sourced from reference TRBV11-1 and TRBJ2-5, is EAEVAQSPRYKITEKSQAVAFWCDPISGHATLYWYRQILGQGPELLVQFQDESVVDDSQLPKDRFSAERLKGVDSTLKIQPAELGDSAMYLCASFGASADQETQYFGPGTRLLVL.

The J gene is TRBJ2-2, the V gene TRBV15; 9 bases match TRBD2. The length of the CDR3 is 17 residues. Germline CDR1 is LNHNV and CDR2 is YYDKDF (reference sequence). Unmatched junction bases numbered 3, after V lost 0 bases and J lost 1 base. DNA of the CDR3: TGTGCCACCAGCAGAGAGGTTAGCGGGGGGAACACCGGGGAGCTGTTTTTT. Translated, it gives CATSREVSGGNTGELFF.

The chain employs TRBV27 and TRBJ1-2; D gene uncertain. This CDR3 contains 14 residues. Germline CDR1 is MNHEY and CDR2 is SMNVEV (reference sequence). The ends were cut back, 5 bases at V and 4 bases at J, with 14 bases in the middle. The CDR3 nucleotides are TGTGCCAGCAGTCCGACTCCCGCTCTCTATGGCTACACCTTC. As protein: CASSPTPALYGYTF.

The chain has TRBV11-2 and TRBJ1-5; no reliable D call. The CDR3 is made up of 13 amino acids. Germline V gives CDR1 SGHAT, CDR2 FQNNGV. The V and J ends lost 0 bases and 7 bases respectively, with 7 bases between them. The CDR3 spells CASSLERAQPQHF. CDR3 DNA sequence: TGTGCCAGCAGCTTAGAGAGAGCCCAGCCCCAGCATTTT.

The V and J genes are TRBV11-2 and TRBJ2-1, with 8 bases identical to TRBD2. V dropped 3 bases and J dropped 5; count of bases not matched to a gene: 6. Germline V CDR1 and CDR2: SGHAT, FQNNGV. CDR3 length: 15 residues. CDR3 region: CASSFLPGGNNEQFF. CDR3 in DNA: TGTGCCAGCAGCTTTTTACCGGGAGGGAACAATGAGCAGTTCTTC.